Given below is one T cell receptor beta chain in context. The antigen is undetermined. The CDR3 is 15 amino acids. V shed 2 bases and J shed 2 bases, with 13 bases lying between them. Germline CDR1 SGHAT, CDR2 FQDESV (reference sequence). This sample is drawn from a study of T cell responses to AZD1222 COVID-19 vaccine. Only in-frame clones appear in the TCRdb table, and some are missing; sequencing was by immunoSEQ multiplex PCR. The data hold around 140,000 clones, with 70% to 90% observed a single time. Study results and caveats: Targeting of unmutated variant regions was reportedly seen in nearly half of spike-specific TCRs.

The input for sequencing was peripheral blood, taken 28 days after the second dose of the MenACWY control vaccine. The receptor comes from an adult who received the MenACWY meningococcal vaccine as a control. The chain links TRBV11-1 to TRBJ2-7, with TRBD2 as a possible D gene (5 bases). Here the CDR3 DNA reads TGTGCCAGCAGCTTAATGAGGGTGTCCACCTACGAGCAGTACTTC. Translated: CASSLMRVSTYEQYF.